The rows below give T cell receptor beta chains drawn from one sample of a study of CD8+CD57+ T cells in acquired aplastic anemia. TCRdb recomputed calls from the reads with MiXCR, one row per CDR3 protein. The sample records some 200,000 distinct CDR3 sequences, about 60% being singletons. Sample: sorted CD4+, CD8+, or CD8+CD57+ T cells (not recorded which) from PBMCs. Source of these receptors: a human donor with aplastic anemia. CDR3s include the opening cysteine and the closing phenylalanine or tryptophan. The D gene is left open where the match is weak. Clone sizes are given selectively: once, few, many, or a class where the clone is expanded.

few	-	TRBV7-6	TRBJ2-7	CASSLAVGGFEQYF	TGTGCCAGCAGCTTAGCGGTAGGGGGATTCGAGCAGTACTTC
-	-	TRBV29-1	TRBJ2-5	CSVEAYQRETQYF	TGCAGCGTTGAAGCTTACCAGCGGGAGACCCAGTACTTC
few	-	TRBV24-1	TRBJ2-7	CAISERRTPYEQYF	TGTGCCATCAGTGAACGCAGGACCCCCTACGAGCAGTACTTC
-	TRBD1	TRBV15	TRBJ2-7	CATSRPLPGQGFHEQYF	TGTGCCACCAGCAGACCACTTCCGGGACAGGGGTTCCACGAGCAGTACTTC
once	-	TRBV7-4	TRBJ2-7	CASSEGEGGEQYF	TGTGCCAGCAGCGAGGGAGAAGGTGGTGAGCAGTACTTC
-	TRBD2	TRBV19	TRBJ2-5	CASSIDLASGVQETQYF	TGTGCCAGTAGTATAGATTTGGCTAGCGGGGTTCAAGAGACCCAGTACTTC
-	-	TRBV2	TRBJ2-4	CASSEFAGLAKNIQYF	TGTGCCAGCAGTGAATTTGCAGGTTTAGCCAAAAACATTCAGTACTTC
-	-	TRBV29-1	TRBJ2-7	CSVEDLGYEQYF	TGCAGCGTTGAAGATCTTGGCTACGAGCAGTACTTC
many	-	TRBV2	TRBJ1-2	CASELGDYGYTF	TGTGCCAGCGAGTTGGGCGACTATGGCTACACCTTC
-	-	TRBV7-8	TRBJ2-3	CASSLSSGHGDTQYF	TGTGCCAGCAGCTTATCCTCCGGGCACGGTGATACGCAGTATTTT
-	-	TRBV27	TRBJ2-7	CASTPRAGYGEQYF	TGTGCCAGCACCCCAAGGGCAGGGTATGGCGAGCAGTACTTC
-	TRBD2	TRBV5-6	TRBJ2-7	CASRPRLAGVSYEQYF	TGTGCCAGCAGACCCCGGCTAGCGGGAGTCTCCTACGAGCAGTACTTC
-	-	TRBV9	TRBJ1-2	CASSVDGGVLYGYTF	TGTGCCAGCAGCGTAGACGGGGGCGTCCTATATGGCTACACCTTC
few	TRBD2	TRBV7-2	TRBJ2-7	CASSLALGGVGYEQYF	TGTGCCAGCAGCTTAGCGCTGGGGGGGGTCGGCTACGAGCAGTACTTC
-	-	TRBV19	TRBJ2-3	CASSMGGGDTQYF	TGTGCCAGTAGTATGGGAGGGGGAGATACGCAGTATTTT
many	-	TRBV2	TRBJ2-7	CASSEVADSYEQYF	TGTGCCAGCAGTGAAGTTGCAGACAGCTACGAGCAGTACTTC
-	-	TRBV20-1	TRBJ2-7	CSAQGRGSYEQYF	TGCAGTGCCCAAGGTAGGGGCTCCTACGAGCAGTACTTC
many	TRBD1	TRBV10-1	TRBJ2-2	CASSDWTGIYTGELFF	TGCGCCAGCAGTGATTGGACAGGGATATACACCGGGGAGCTGTTTTTT
few	-	TRBV7-6	TRBJ2-7	CASSLGDGDYEQYF	TGTGCCAGCAGCTTAGGAGACGGGGACTACGAGCAGTACTTC
few	-	TRBV7-9	TRBJ1-1	CASSSVANTEAFF	TGTGCCAGCAGCTCGGTAGCGAACACTGAAGCTTTCTTT
-	-	TRBV9	TRBJ2-3	CASSFTPATDTQYF	TGTGCCAGCAGCTTCACCCCGGCCACAGATACGCAGTATTTT
-	-	TRBV29-1	TRBJ1-2	CSVDVTQGTYGYTF	TGCAGCGTTGACGTTACTCAGGGTACCTATGGCTACACCTTC
-	-	TRBV19	TRBJ2-1	CASTSNSDRLNYNEQFF	TGTGCCAGTACCTCGAACAGCGACAGACTGAACTACAATGAGCAGTTCTTC
-	TRBD1	TRBV7-9	TRBJ1-2	CASSDRDRGGYTF	TGTGCCAGCAGCGACCGGGACAGGGGCGGCTACACCTTC
-	-	TRBV5-1	TRBJ2-1	CASSLGGHTVGNEQFF	TGCGCCAGCAGCTTGGGGGGACACACGGTCGGCAATGAGCAGTTCTTC
-	TRBD2	TRBV19	TRBJ2-3	CASSIPQRGATDTQYF	TGTGCCAGTAGTATCCCCCAGCGGGGGGCGACAGATACGCAGTATTTT
-	-	TRBV4-1	TRBJ2-7	CASSRPSGDPPYEQYF	TGCGCCAGCAGCCGCCCCTCGGGGGACCCACCCTACGAGCAGTACTTC
-	TRBD1	TRBV20-1	TRBJ2-7	CSAQDRVGDEQYF	TGCAGTGCTCAGGACAGGGTCGGGGACGAGCAGTACTTC
-	-	TRBV7-2	TRBJ1-4	CASSQGANGANEKLFF	TGTGCCAGCAGCCAGGGAGCTAATGGGGCTAATGAAAAACTGTTTTTT
-	-	TRBV24-1	TRBJ1-2	CATSDRVNYGYTF	TGTGCCACCAGTGATCGAGTGAACTATGGCTACACCTTC
-	TRBD1	TRBV12-3/TRBV12-4	TRBJ1-2	CASSGQALGYTF	TGTGCCAGCAGTGGACAGGCACTCGGCTACACCTTC
-	TRBD2	TRBV7-9	TRBJ2-7	CASTRTSGSGEQYF	TGTGCCAGCACTCGGACTAGCGGGAGCGGCGAGCAGTACTTC
few	TRBD1	TRBV20-1	TRBJ2-2	CSASDDRVNTGELFF	TGCAGTGCTAGCGACGACAGGGTGAATACCGGGGAGCTGTTTTTT
-	-	TRBV10-3	TRBJ1-2	CAISEPGSTSRDIYGSTF	TGTGCCATCAGTGAGCCAGGATCCACGAGCCGGGACATCTATGGCTCCACCTTC
-	-	TRBV10-3	TRBJ2-3	CAISTREDTDTQYF	TGTGCCATTTCAACTAGGGAGGACACAGATACGCAGTATTTT
-	TRBD1	TRBV7-9	TRBJ2-6	CASSRQGTGANVLTF	TGTGCCAGCAGCCGACAGGGTACCGGGGCCAACGTCCTGACTTTC
-	-	TRBV29-1	TRBJ1-6	CSGRNSPLHF	TGCAGCGGGAGGAATTCACCCCTCCACTTT
many	-	TRBV2	TRBJ2-5	CASTRTPNSGGETQYF	TGTGCCAGCACTCGGACCCCAAACAGCGGTGGGGAGACCCAGTACTTC
-	-	TRBV9	TRBJ1-1	CASSVGPNTEAFF	TGTGCCAGCAGCGTAGGTCCGAACACTGAAGCTTTCTTT
-	TRBD2	TRBV2	TRBJ2-3	CASSASGSGVWTDTQYF	TGTGCCAGCAGTGCTAGCGGGAGTGGGGTCTGGACAGATACGCAGTATTTT